These 5 T cell receptor beta chains were sequenced from one sample in a study of T cell responses to AZD1222 COVID-19 vaccine. The assay was immunoSEQ multiplex PCR, and TCRdb's table has in-frame clones only and misses some. The repertoire holds under 100,000 clones, with approximately 90% as singletons. Sequenced material: peripheral blood, taken on day 0 of MenACWY control vaccination. The receptors stem from an adult in good health.

The chain uses TRBV2 and TRBJ2-1; tentative D call: TRBD1 (6 bases). Per germline, CDR1 SNHLY and CDR2 FYNNEI. Trimming stripped 5 bases from V and 0 bases from J, with 8 bases between. CDR3 length equals 14 residues. The CDR3 sequence is CASSTGSSYNEQFF. The CDR3 DNA reads as TGTGCCAGCAGTACAGGGAGCTCCTACAATGAGCAGTTCTTC.

The chain combines TRBV15 with TRBJ1-4; maybe TRBD1 (6 bases). V gave up 2 bases and J gave up 5 bases, with 9 bases separating them. From germline, CDR1 is LNHNV and CDR2 YYDKDF (reference sequence). The CDR3 sequence is 14 residues long. For the CDR3, the DNA is TGTGCCACCAGCAGAAACAGGGAGAATGAAAAACTGTTTTTT. Amino acid sequence: CATSRNRENEKLFF.

The rearrangement links TRBV28 to TRBJ2-7; D gene ambiguous. V shed 4 bases and J shed 4 bases, with 20 bases lying between them. Per the germline V gene, CDR1 is MDHEN and CDR2 is SYDVKM. The CDR3 covers 16 residues. CDR3 sequence reads: CASSSGAWARSYEQYF. CDR3 coding DNA: TGTGCCAGCAGTTCCGGCGCGTGGGCAAGATCGTACGAGCAGTACTTC.

The chain combines TRBV28 with TRBJ1-1, with D maybe TRBD1 (5 bases). Germline CDR1 reads MDHEN; CDR2 reads SYDVKM. CDR3 length: 16 amino acids. Trimming cost V 4 bases and J 1 base, with 16 bases left between them. The CDR3 DNA reads TGTGCCAGCAGTTCAGACAGCGGGGTTCAGAACACTGAAGCTTTCTTT. Translation: CASSSDSGVQNTEAFF.

The chain joins TRBV29-1 to TRBJ1-1; D might be TRBD1 (5 bases). Trimming stripped 4 bases from V and 3 bases from J, with 12 bases between. The CDR3 consists of 13 residues. The germline gives CDR1 SQVTM, CDR2 ANQGSEA. As DNA, the CDR3 is TGCAGCGTTGGGGGCGGCGCGGACACTGAAGCTTTCTTT. Translating it yields CSVGGGADTEAFF.